This T cell receptor beta chain was obtained from a study of regulatory T cells in long-lasting Graves disease listed by TCRdb under 2021. About the study as a whole: Antithyroid drugs had been taken for less than 3 months by newly diagnosed Graves' disease patients. This study used TCR sequencing and RNA sequencing of peripheral blood to compare persistent Graves' disease patients against newly diagnosed Graves' disease patients. The study took place in China and was registered as a clinical trial. A total of around 35 samples underwent TCR sequencing, from 13 patients with persistent Graves' disease and some 20 patients with newly diagnosed Graves' disease.

Overall study outcomes, separate from this receptor: Preferential use of TRBV28, TRBJ1-2 and TRBJ2-5 was observed in persistent disease, whereas TRBV20-1 and TRBJ2-1 were favored in newly diagnosed disease. The authors noted that the small sample size was a limitation that may lower accuracy. Peripheral blood alone was examined, since thyroid tissue, which constituted the primary lesion, could not be accessed. Persistent Graves' disease patients showed lower TCR Shannon entropy and fewer highly expanded clones than newly diagnosed patients, suggesting clonal expansion. Sequencing and analysis were limited to the TCR beta chain. A larger number of public clonotypes was shared among persistent patients (over 2,500) than among newly diagnosed patients (approximately 930).

CDR1 and CDR2, looked up from the germline V gene, are SQVTM and ANQGSEA. V is reduced by 2 bases and J by 5 bases, leaving a spacing of 12 bases between them. The CDR3 starts with the cysteine, ends with the phenylalanine, and has 14 residues. Solely the CDR3 DNA is kept, with 42 bases framed from the first base. There are a few counts of this clonotype. Its recognized antigen is unknown. No quality values exist for individual bases; no much larger clone is one base distant. In the paper's terms, the time point label means: newly diagnosed GD, antithyroid drugs for less than 3 months. For both TCR sequencing and RNA sequencing, RNA was extracted from PBMCs in TRIzol. The diagnosis of Graves' disease was made according to American Thyroid Association guidelines. Patients for the study were recruited at an endocrinology department in Xi'an, China. Each patient gave around 9.2 milliliters of peripheral blood, collected in an EDTA anticoagulant tube. Ficoll Paque Plus density gradient separation was used to isolate PBMCs, and no further T cell sorting was performed. An Agilent 2100 Bioanalyzer and agarose gel were used to check RNA quality, while a NanoDrop 2000 measured RNA concentration.

The library was generated by multiplex PCR. These reads were obtained on an Illumina HiSeq 4000. To build TCR beta libraries, CDR3 regions were amplified by Arm-PCR using iRepertoire HTBI primers. Before sequencing, the PCR products went through gel purification. From the authors' description of their analysis: A total of 62 TRBV and under 15 TRBJ segments were identified across samples and were used for gene usage analysis of CDR3 amino acid clonotypes. COPE and FqMerger were used to merge filtered high-quality paired reads into contigs. BLAST was used to align contigs to the IMGT TRBV, TRBD and TRBJ reference genes, and CDR3 was defined following IMGT. Any clonotype with a frequency above 0.1% was counted as a highly expanded clone. Repertoire diversity was measured by Shannon entropy, and V-J evenness by the Gini coefficient. Public clonotypes were defined as clonotypes shared by more than one individual. TCRdb passed the public sequencing reads through fastp at Q25 and MiXCR, retaining productive beta sequences. Rows merge per CDR3 protein into single entries with the most common DNA and genes. The V and J calls and clone size are TCRdb's, not the authors'. Across this sample there are 500,000 or so distinct CDR3 sequences, with about 16% seen only once. Of the sample, 20% to 25% falls within the top ten clones.

A further study also used this sample, focusing on T cells in Graves' hyperthyroidism and ophthalmopathy. That second report states: Stable Graves' hyperthyroidism was defined as no progression to ophthalmopathy during 18 months of follow-up. Hyperthyroidism patients were newly diagnosed, had a disease duration of under 2 months, and were aged 18 to 65 years. The study excluded patients with uncontrolled infections, other autoimmune diseases, pregnancy or lactation. Clinical symptoms, serum thyroxine and TRAb, thyroid ultrasound, and orbital computed tomography formed the basis for the diagnoses. The TCR CDR3 was subjected to a first round of RT-PCR using the HTBI primer set and the Qiagen OneStep RT-PCR kit. Most expanded thyroid clonotypes (frequency above 0.001) were also found in blood, which suggests that blood repertoires may mirror thyroid immune responses. In cross-validation, a model built on a 13 V-J signature told ophthalmopathy apart from stable hyperthyroidism with roughly 87% sensitivity and around 84% specificity, and in testing the same model reached 80%/75%. In validation, the model predicted progression to ophthalmopathy a median of around 6.5 months before onset, with approximately 68% sensitivity and just under 75% specificity. To identify TCR V-J signatures that set the groups apart, the researchers used a discovery cohort of more than 95 patients, made up of 43 with Graves' ophthalmopathy and around 58 with stable Graves' hyperthyroidism. Prospective prediction of ophthalmopathy was tested in an independent validation cohort of 18 to 20 hyperthyroidism patients and some 17 patients who later progressed to ophthalmopathy. The roughly 100 discovery patients were randomly divided into training and test sets at a 7:3 ratio. In six Graves' hyperthyroidism patients, the study also compared T-cell repertoires from thyroid tissue with T-cell repertoires from blood. Following sampling, methimazole starting at 30 mg daily was given to hyperthyroidism patients, and high-dose intravenous methylprednisolone was given to ophthalmopathy patients. Libraries were constructed in a second round of multiplex PCR, after which size selection and purification were performed. Sequencing of the libraries was done on an Illumina HiSeq2000 using paired-end 100 bp reads. SOAPnuke was used to process the raw data, throwing out any read that contained adapters or uncalled bases, had a mean Phred below 15, or lacked an exact constant-primer or identifier match. COPE v1.2.5 was used to merge high-quality paired reads, and clonotypes were defined as unique nucleotide sequences. Clonotypes were aligned to IMGT TRBV, TRBD and TRBJ reference segments using MiTCR v1.1. The analysis included only V-J combinations with a frequency above 0.0001, which together covered roughly 99% of the repertoires. A TCS score was defined as the ratio of F50 (clonal expansion) to E x V (chaos), with BLOSUM62-based TCRdist applied between CDR3 peptides within each V-J. Welch's t-statistics and random forest reduced just over 500 V-J features to 13, which were used in a naive Bayes classifier (R e1071). No statistical method was used to fix the sample size in advance, and group allocation was not hidden from the investigators. The paper reports TCR Vbeta CDR3 sequencing of 135 peripheral blood samples: around 41 ophthalmopathy, about 75 hyperthyroidism and around 17 progressor patients.

This clonotype was sampled from a woman aged 35-65 years with Graves disease. Donor details come from another sample of the same person, matched by shared clones. The rearranged segments are TRBV29-1 and TRBJ2-2, with no confident D gene call. This specimen consisted of peripheral blood mononuclear cells (PBMCs), obtained at new diagnosis, from a patient treated with antithyroid drugs. The CDR3 amino acid sequence is: CSVELQYGTGELFF. The DNA sequence is TGCAGCGTTGAATTACAGTATGGGACCGGGGAGCTGTTTTTT.